The rows below give T cell receptor beta chains drawn from one sample of a study of T-cell memory formation after mild COVID-19. MiXCR was run by TCRdb on the 5' RACE reads, yielding one entry per CDR3 protein. The repertoire holds under 650,000 distinct CDR3 sequences, with more than 15% as singletons. Source material: PBMCs or a T cell subset sorted from them (not recorded which). Receptor source: an adult woman who had mild COVID-19 (a few samples of this study predate the infection). Cell type and time point are not known. The CDR3 runs from the conserved cysteine through the conserved F or W. A D gene is named only where the DNA matches it firmly. Where a row states a size, it is once, few, many or the class of an expanded clone; other rows omit it.

>few|TRBJ2-2|TRBV11-2|TRBD1
TGTGCCAGCAGCCGAAACCGGGACAGGGGGCGCGCCGGGGAGCTGTTTTTT
CASSRNRDRGRAGELFF
>few|TRBJ2-1|TRBV4-1|NA
TGCGCCAGCAGCCAACAGGTAGGCAATGAGCAGTTCTTC
CASSQQVGNEQFF
>NA|TRBJ2-3|TRBV20-1|NA
TGCAGTGCTAGAGATCTGAGGGAGGCAACAGATACGCAGTATTTT
CSARDLREATDTQYF
>NA|TRBJ2-5|TRBV12-5|NA
TGTGCTAGTGGTATTCAGGGGCAGGGGACCCAGTACTTC
CASGIQGQGTQYF
>few|TRBJ1-2|TRBV5-5|TRBD1
TGTGCCAGCAGCTTGGCTGGGACAGCTATACCCTATGGCTACACCTTC
CASSLAGTAIPYGYTF
>few|TRBJ1-1|TRBV18|NA
TGTGCCAGCTCGATTTCCCAGGCAGCCGACACTGAAGCTTTCTTT
CASSISQAADTEAFF
>few|TRBJ2-2|TRBV7-3|NA
TGTGCCAGCAGCTTAACGCCCGGGGGTCACACCGGGGAGCTGTTTTTT
CASSLTPGGHTGELFF
>few|TRBJ2-3|TRBV9|TRBD1
TGTGCCAGCAACTTAAAGGGGGCCGATACGCAGTATTTT
CASNLKGADTQYF
>NA|TRBJ2-3|TRBV7-3|NA
TGTGCCAGCAGCGCGACAGGAGCCCGTCCCCGGGATACGCAGTATTTT
CASSATGARPRDTQYF
>few|TRBJ2-7|TRBV20-1|NA
TGCAGTGCTGCCCCAAGGACAAGCTCCTACGAGCAGTACTTC
CSAAPRTSSYEQYF
>NA|TRBJ2-5|TRBV9|TRBD2
TGTGCCAGCAGCCCGACTAGCGGGGGGGCGCGGTCTACCCAGTACTTC
CASSPTSGGARSTQYF
>NA|TRBJ1-4|TRBV7-9|TRBD1
TGTGCCAGCGGTCGACAGGGCCCGGAAAAACTGTTTTTT
CASGRQGPEKLFF
>few|TRBJ2-1|TRBV5-1|TRBD1
TGCGCCAGCAGCACCAACCGGGACAGGGGCAACAATGAGCAGTTCTTC
CASSTNRDRGNNEQFF
>many|TRBJ1-6|TRBV9|NA
TGTGCCAGCAGCCCGCAGACAGGTTTGAATTCACCCCTCCACTTT
CASSPQTGLNSPLHF
>few|TRBJ2-1|TRBV4-2|TRBD2
TGTGCCAGCATGCGGGGGGATGAGCAGTTCTTC
CASMRGDEQFF
>few|TRBJ2-1|TRBV4-3|NA
TGCGCCAGCAGCCAAGGTCTCGCGATCAATGAGCAGTTCTTC
CASSQGLAINEQFF
>NA|TRBJ2-6|TRBV27|NA
TGTGCCAGCAGCCCGGGACGGGCCACTATCTCTGGGGCCAACGTCCTGACTTTC
CASSPGRATISGANVLTF
>NA|TRBJ2-7|TRBV24-1|NA
TGTGCCACCAGTGACCGACGGGGGGCTGAGTACGAGCAGTACTTC
CATSDRRGAEYEQYF
>few|TRBJ1-2|TRBV9|TRBD1
TGTGCCAGCAGCGCCGGGGACAGGTCCCCCTTTGGCTACACCTTC
CASSAGDRSPFGYTF
>NA|TRBJ2-2|TRBV2|TRBD1
TGTGCCAGCAGTGACCTTCGGACAGGGCTGACCGGGGAGCTGTTTTTT
CASSDLRTGLTGELFF
>NA|TRBJ2-7|TRBV15|TRBD1
TGTGCCACCAGCAGGACAGGGGTCGACCACGAGCAGTACTTC
CATSRTGVDHEQYF
>once|TRBJ2-3|TRBV9|TRBD2
TGTGCCAGCCACCGTGGGGGGACTAGCGGGACAGATACGCAGTATTTT
CASHRGGTSGTDTQYF
>few|TRBJ2-3|TRBV7-8|NA
TGTGCCAGCAGCCCAGAACAAAGTACGCAGTATTTT
CASSPEQSTQYF
>NA|TRBJ2-7|TRBV20-1|NA
TGCAGTGCCATATATAGCCACGAGCAGTACTTC
CSAIYSHEQYF
>NA|TRBJ1-1|TRBV30|TRBD1
TGTGCCTGGAGTCGGACAGGGAAGACTGAAGCTTTCTTT
CAWSRTGKTEAFF
>few|TRBJ2-7|TRBV5-1|NA
TGCGCCAGCAGCGCGGAGGGGGTCGGGGAGCAGTACTTC
CASSAEGVGEQYF
>few|TRBJ2-3|TRBV13|TRBD2
TGTGCCAGCAGCACCTCAGGACTAGGGACAGATACGCAGTATTTT
CASSTSGLGTDTQYF
>NA|TRBJ1-4|TRBV6-5|NA
TGTGCCAGCAGCTTGCATGCAACTAATGAAAAACTGTTTTTT
CASSLHATNEKLFF
>few|TRBJ2-7|TRBV7-2|NA
TGTGCCAGCAGCTTAAGAGCCGAACAGGGCGAGCAGTACTTC
CASSLRAEQGEQYF
>NA|TRBJ2-1|TRBV20-1|NA
TGCAGTGCGAGCCGGAATGGGCGGGCTGAGCAGTTCTTC
CSASRNGRAEQFF
>NA|TRBJ2-5|TRBV5-1|TRBD1
TGCGCCAGCAGCTTGGTTCCGGGACAGGAAGAGACCCAGTACTTC
CASSLVPGQEETQYF
>NA|TRBJ2-1|TRBV20-1|TRBD1
TGCAGTGCTTTAGGACAGGGGAGATTAGAAGGGCAGTTCTTC
CSALGQGRLEGQFF
>NA|TRBJ2-7|TRBV4-1|TRBD1
TGCGCCAGCAGCCTTCAACAGGGGGTATACGAGCAGTACTTC
CASSLQQGVYEQYF
>NA|TRBJ2-1|TRBV5-1|TRBD2
TGCGCCAGCAGCTCGACTAGCACCGCCTACAATGAGCAGTTCTTC
CASSSTSTAYNEQFF
>NA|TRBJ2-5|TRBV19|TRBD2
TGTGCCACCTCTACTAGCGGGAGAGAGACCCAGTACTTC
CATSTSGRETQYF
>NA|TRBJ2-1|TRBV12-5|NA
TGTGCTAGTGGTCGGGCGGTCGGCTCCTACAATGAGCAGTTCTTC
CASGRAVGSYNEQFF
>few|TRBJ1-5|TRBV20-1|NA
TGCAGTGCTAGTTCCCAGAGCGATCAGCCCCAGCATTTT
CSASSQSDQPQHF
>few|TRBJ2-7|TRBV7-2|TRBD2
TGTGCCAGCAGCTTAGGGGCTAGCGGAGACGAGCAGTACTTC
CASSLGASGDEQYF
>few|TRBJ1-1|TRBV5-1|TRBD1
TGCGCCAGCAATGTAAGGGGACAGGGGGTAGAACAGCCCCTGAACACTGAAGCTTTCTTT
CASNVRGQGVEQPLNTEAFF
>few|TRBJ1-2|TRBV7-9|NA
TGTGCCAGCAGCCACGATTCTAACTATGGCTACACCTTC
CASSHDSNYGYTF
>NA|TRBJ1-1|TRBV20-1|NA
TGCAGTGCTAGAGGAGGAACTCCAGGGCTCACTGAAGCTTTCTTT
CSARGGTPGLTEAFF
>NA|TRBJ2-7|TRBV27|NA
TGTGCCAGCAGTTTGTTCAGGGGACCTGTGGAGCAGTACTTC
CASSLFRGPVEQYF
>NA|TRBJ2-3|TRBV12-3/TRBV12-4|NA
TGTGCCAGCAGTCCGGGCTATGGGGGCGATACGCAGTATTTT
CASSPGYGGDTQYF
>NA|TRBJ1-1|TRBV29-1|NA
TGCAGCGTTGAAAGAAACCCCGGAAACACTGAAGCTTTCTTT
CSVERNPGNTEAFF